The clone carrying this T cell receptor (beta chain) was counted only a few times. Its antigen is still unknown. The sample comes from a study of T cell repertoires in cytomegalovirus infection. Whole-study context: Use of recently identified HLA-C-restricted and well-studied HLA-B-restricted CMV epitopes was part of the study.

The CDR3 is 15 amino acids. The germline V gene encodes CDR1 SEHNR and CDR2 FQNEAQ (reference sequence). After removal of 1 base from V and 10 bases from J, the junction contained 10 bases not matched to a gene. Using its own MiXCR run on the reads, TCRdb lists one record per CDR3 protein. The repertoire consists of 900,000 to 950,000 distinct CDR3 sequences, with 31% occurring once and the leading ten covering roughly 13%. The gene calls are TRBV7-9 and TRBJ1-5; 7 nucleotides agree with TRBD1. The sequence came from a human donor in good health (CMV status not recorded). Some clones in this sample may be carry-over from other donors' samples. Sequenced material: cultured CD8+ T cells from PBMCs, taken from culture after CMV antigen stimulation. The CDR3 DNA reads as TGTGCCAGCAGCTTAGGACGGGTAACAGGGGTTCCCCAGCATTTT. Translated, it gives CASSLGRVTGVPQHF.